This TCR beta chain originates from a study of shared clonotypes between healthy human individuals. General observations from the study: Lower generation probabilities were found for non-shared clonotypes than for those shared by all four donors. Sharing of clonotypes among donors was expected to vary with sequencing depth. Tissue TCR repertoires likely differ from these blood-only repertoires.

Using immunoSEQ multiplex PCR, the repertoire was profiled, and TCRdb retains in-frame clones only, with some absent. Among about a million clones, around 77% were seen once, and the ten largest hold more than 0.85%. Points on this clone: Its antigen is unknown.

The donors were all Caucasian adults (living in Nashville, Tennessee). The CDR3 contains 13 residues. V was pared by 0 bases and J by 9 bases, with 12 bases between. Per the germline V gene, CDR1 is KGHSH and CDR2 is LQKENI. The sequencing sample was made of memory CD4+ T cells from PBMCs. Subset specified: CD45RA-negative fraction. The origin of this receptor is a man between 18 and 29 years old in good health. Some clones in this sample may be carry-over from other donors' samples. The V gene is TRBV18, the J gene TRBJ2-7; D unresolved. The CDR3 sequence is CASSPPQARWQYF. The DNA of the CDR3 is TGTGCCAGCTCACCACCCCAGGCGAGGTGGCAGTACTTC.